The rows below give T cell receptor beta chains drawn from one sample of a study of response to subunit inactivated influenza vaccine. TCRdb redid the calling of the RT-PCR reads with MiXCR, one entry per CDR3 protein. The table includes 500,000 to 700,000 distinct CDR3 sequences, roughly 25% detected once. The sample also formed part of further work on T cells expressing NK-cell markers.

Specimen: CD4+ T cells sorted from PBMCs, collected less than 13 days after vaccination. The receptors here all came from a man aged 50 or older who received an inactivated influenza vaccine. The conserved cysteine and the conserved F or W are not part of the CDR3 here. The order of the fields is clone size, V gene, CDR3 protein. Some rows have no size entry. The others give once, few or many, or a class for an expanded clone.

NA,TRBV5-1,ASSRGGITDTQY
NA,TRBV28,ASRLQGSLLF
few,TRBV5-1,ASSVGQGVSGELF
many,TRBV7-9,ASRRQAGEKLF
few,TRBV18,ASSPRDRGSYNEQF
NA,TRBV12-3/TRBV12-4,ASSFGCLEGCEQF
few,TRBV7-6,ASSVNRASYQETQY
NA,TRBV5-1,ASSFSGSGGEQF
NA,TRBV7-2,ASSLTGGYQPQH
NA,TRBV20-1,SAPATGDQPQH
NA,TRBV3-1,ASSQTLAGFETQY
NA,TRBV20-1,SAILYEQY
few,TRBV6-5,ASSLTVFSYEQY
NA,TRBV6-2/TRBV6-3,ASSSSLGGWIEQF
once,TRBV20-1,SAKRGNNEKLF
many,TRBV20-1,SAGGRAGAYSYEQY
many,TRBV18,ASSSETQY
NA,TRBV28,ASNQASTDTQY
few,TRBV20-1,SASLPRTETQY
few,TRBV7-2,ASSPRGWEYGYT